These 16 T cell receptor beta chains were sequenced from one sample in a study of cytomegalovirus exposure and HLA in healthy donors. With 60 Vbeta and 13 Jbeta primers, the PCR was carried out. Produced via immunoSEQ multiplex PCR; TCRdb's table is partial and in-frame only. Of 170,000 or so clones in the sample, around four fifths were seen once. Sequences were obtained from PBMCs. These receptors were taken from a man aged 50-60 years in good health and CMV-seronegative.

This clone was seen just once. The chain uses TRBV30 and TRBJ1-5; D is possibly TRBD1 (6 bases). From germline, CDR1 is GTSNPN and CDR2 SVGIG (reference sequence). This CDR3 has 14 amino acids. The V end was cut by 1 base, the J end by 1 base, with 8 bases between. CDR3 sequence: CAWSDGQSNQPQHF. CDR3 coding DNA: TGTGCCTGGAGTGATGGACAGAGCAATCAGCCCCAGCATTTT.

This chain connects TRBV18 to TRBJ2-7, with 11 bases aligning to TRBD2. CDR3 length: 17 amino acids. CDR1 is KGHSH, CDR2 LQKENI, per germline. Trimming at V came to 2 bases and at J to 2 bases, leaving 8 bases not matched to a gene. CDR3 in amino acids: CASSPDGLAGGPYEQYF. CDR3 bases: TGTGCCAGCTCACCAGATGGTCTAGCGGGAGGCCCCTACGAGCAGTACTTC.

The rearrangement uses TRBV27 and TRBJ2-5, with 14 bases that match TRBD2. The ends lost 0 bases at V and 5 bases at J; junction bases unmatched: 5. The CDR3 covers 17 residues. The V gene's germline CDR1 is MNHEY and CDR2 SMNVEV (reference sequence). Written as DNA, the CDR3 is TGTGCCAGCAGTTTATCCTCATGGACTAGCGGGGGGGAGACCCAGTACTTC. This sequence encodes CASSLSSWTSGGETQYF.

The chain is built from TRBV4-2 and TRBJ1-5, with 9 bases fitting TRBD1. CDR3 length: 17 residues. The germline V gene has CDR1 LGHNA and CDR2 YNFKEQ. J gave up 1 base and V 3 bases, and 7 bases lay outside the gene matches. The chain's CDR3 is CASSQLRQGGSNQPQHF. As DNA, the CDR3 is TGTGCCAGCAGCCAGCTCCGACAGGGGGGCAGCAATCAGCCCCAGCATTTT.

This clone was seen a few times. The rearrangement links TRBV7-2 to TRBJ1-2; D not resolved. The V gene lost 5 bases and the J gene lost 3 bases, with 16 bases spanning the gap. The CDR3 covers 15 residues. Germline V gene data show CDR1 as SGHTA and CDR2 as FQGNSA. This chain's CDR3 is CASSPVFRSYYGYTF. CDR3 sequence (DNA): TGTGCCAGCAGCCCTGTTTTCCGGTCCTACTATGGCTACACCTTC.

The rearrangement joins TRBV28 to TRBJ2-7; 7 bases agree with TRBD2. The CDR3 runs to 15 residues. Looked up from germline, CDR1 is MDHEN and CDR2 is SYDVKM. Trimming took 3 bases from V and 3 from J; bases not matched to a gene: 8. CDR3 loop: CASSLVAGVDYEQYF. The CDR3, as DNA: TGTGCCAGCAGTTTGGTGGCGGGAGTCGACTACGAGCAGTACTTC.

The chain recombines TRBV30 with TRBJ1-3; TRBD1 matches at 9 bases. Per germline, CDR1 GTSNPN and CDR2 SVGIG (reference sequence). This CDR3 contains 13 residues. With 7 bases clipped from V and 2 bases from J, the junction kept 3 bases outside the gene matches. In DNA form, the CDR3 reads TGTGCCTCGCGGACAGGGGCTGGAAACACCATATATTTT. It codes for CASRTGAGNTIYF.

V gene TRBV6-5 combines with J gene TRBJ2-3; 9 positions match TRBD2. CDR3 size: 15 residues. With 6 bases clipped from V and 5 bases from J, the junction kept 9 bases outside the gene matches. CDR1 and CDR2 from the germline V gene are MNHEY and SVGAGI. CDR3: CASSSQAGGRDTQYF. CDR3 sequence (DNA): TGTGCCAGCAGCTCCCAAGCGGGAGGAAGAGATACGCAGTATTTT.

The V call is TRBV28, the J call TRBJ1-5; D is perhaps TRBD1 (5 bases). CDR1 and CDR2 (germline): MDHEN, SYDVKM. The V gene lost 5 bases and the J gene lost 9 bases, with 14 bases spanning the gap. The CDR3 is 13 residues long. CDR3 protein: CASSQGVGGPQHF. CDR3 DNA: TGTGCCAGCAGTCAAGGGGTCGGGGGGCCCCAGCATTTT. Based on the CDR3 plus reference TRBV28 and TRBJ1-5, the full variable domain is DVKVTQSSRYLVKRTGEKVFLECVQDMDHENMFWYRQDPGLGLRLIYFSYDVKMKEKGDIPEGYSVSREKKERFSLILESASTNQTSMYLCASSQGVGGPQHFGDGTRLSIL.

This clone has just one count. The chain is built from TRBV6-1 and TRBJ1-4; the match to TRBD1 covers 8 bases. The CDR3 is 14 amino acids. J was trimmed by 8 bases and V by 5 bases; bases with no gene match: 7. CDR1 is MNHNS and CDR2 is SASEGT in the germline V gene. The CDR3 spells CASSRTGQEEKLFF. The CDR3 DNA reads as TGTGCCAGCAGTAGGACAGGGCAGGAGGAAAAACTGTTTTTT.

This chain connects TRBV29-1 to TRBJ2-1; tentative D call: TRBD2 (6 bases). Germline V gene data show CDR1 as SQVTM and CDR2 as ANQGSEA. The CDR3 spans 12 residues. V shed 6 bases and J shed 12 bases, with 18 bases lying between them. The CDR3 nucleotides are TGCAGCGTAACCTTAGAGCGACTAGGGCAGTTCTTC. As protein: CSVTLERLGQFF.

The genes are TRBV2 and TRBJ1-2; D is possibly TRBD1 (6 bases). Trimming stripped 6 bases from V and 2 bases from J, with 13 bases between. The CDR3 spans 14 residues. Germline V gives CDR1 SNHLY, CDR2 FYNNEI. The CDR3 coding sequence is TGTGCCAGCAGGCTCAGGGGACTAAACTATGGCTACACCTTC. This translates into CASRLRGLNYGYTF.

This clone occurred a few times. This chain links TRBV18 with TRBJ2-3; possibly TRBD1 for D (6 bases). The V end lost 1 base, the J end lost 2 bases, and 10 bases lay between the germline ends. The germline V gene has CDR1 KGHSH and CDR2 LQKENI. The CDR3 loop spans 15 amino acids. The CDR3 nucleotides are TGTGCCAGCTCACCACGACAGGAGGTCACAGATACGCAGTATTTT. This gives the protein CASSPRQEVTDTQYF. The whole variable domain, filled in from reference TRBV18 and TRBJ2-3, reads NAGVMQNPRHLVRRRGQEARLRCSPMKGHSHVYWYRQLPEEGLKFMVYLQKENIIDESGMPKERFSAEFPKEGPSILRIQQVVRGDSAAYFCASSPRQEVTDTQYFGPGTRLTVL.

The chain uses TRBV18 and TRBJ2-2, with 10 bases that match TRBD1. Germline lookup yields CDR1 KGHSH and CDR2 LQKENI. The CDR3 has 17 amino acids. The J segment lost 4 bases and the V segment lost 4 bases, leaving 9 bases of the junction unmatched. The CDR3 sequence is CASSRETGGAGTGELFF. As DNA, the CDR3 is TGTGCCAGCTCACGGGAGACAGGGGGCGCTGGCACCGGGGAGCTGTTTTTT.

The chain joins TRBV9 to TRBJ1-3, with D possibly TRBD1 on 6 matching bases. Germline CDR1 SGDLS, CDR2 YYNGEE. V was pared by 0 bases and J by 2 bases, with 9 bases between. This CDR3 has 15 amino acids. CDR3 bases: TGTGCCAGCAGCGTAGGGACAGAGACTGGAAACACCATATATTTT. This encodes CASSVGTETGNTIYF. Using reference TRBV9 and TRBJ1-3 for the parts outside the CDR3, the full variable domain is DSGVTQTPKHLITATGQRVTLRCSPRSGDLSVYWYQQSLDQGLQFLIQYYNGEERAKGNILERFSAQQFPDLHSELNLSSLELGDSALYFCASSVGTETGNTIYFGEGSWLTVV.

CDR3 DNA: TGTGCCAGCAGCTCCCAGACCCGAGCGGGAGCAAAGTACGAGCAGTACTTC. It encodes CASSSQTRAGAKYEQYF. This chain connects TRBV5-4 to TRBJ2-5, with 8 bases matching TRBD2. The J call may be faulty, since TRBJ2-7 better matches the DNA end. This CDR3 contains 17 residues. Germline V gene data show CDR1 as SGHNT and CDR2 as YYREEE (reference sequence).